The entry that follows covers one T cell receptor beta chain sequence. Its antigen is not identified. The record originates from a study of brain metastases from non-small cell lung cancer. Study-wide points: Metastases had sparse T cells but largely shared repertoires with primaries. Compared with their matched primary tumors, about 62% of brain metastases showed expanded T-cell clones.

Repertoires were generated with immunoSEQ multiplex PCR, while TCRdb's copy carries only in-frame clones and drops some. The sample has around 8,000 clones; around four fifths are singletons. Deletions cut 2 bases from V and 0 bases from J, with 8 bases between. The CDR3 spans 14 residues. Germline lookup yields CDR1 MNHEY and CDR2 SVGEGT. The receptor's source is a donor at least 40 years old with non-small cell lung cancer. The J gene is TRBJ2-7, the V gene TRBV6-2 or TRBV6-3; perhaps TRBD2 as D (6 bases). Material: primary lung tumor tissue. The CDR3, as DNA: TGTGCCAGCAGTTACGTGGGGGGCTCCTACGAGCAGTACTTC. It translates to CASSYVGGSYEQYF.